The 26 T cell receptor beta chains presented below share a single source sample, sequenced in a study of blood T cells in healthy people across ages. Then a second PCR, running roughly 6 to 12 cycles, was carried out with a sample-barcoded 5' primer and a J-beta primer mix. Each CDR3 protein gets one entry after TCRdb re-called the 5' RACE reads with MiXCR. The sample includes about 1.1 million distinct CDR3 sequences, roughly two fifths of them seen just once. Material: blood. These receptors were obtained from a man between 18 and 35 years old in good health.

This clonotype was recorded a few times. The CDR3 nucleotides are TGTGCCTGGAGTCAACCGGCTAGCTCCTACGAGCAGTACTTC. As protein: CAWSQPASSYEQYF. The chain recombines TRBV30 with TRBJ2-7; no clear D gene. Germline-derived CDR1 and CDR2 are GTSNPN and SVGIG (reference sequence). CDR3 length: 14 residues. Trimming shortened V by 2 bases and J by 0 bases, and 11 bases separated the two germline ends.

The genes are TRBV5-1 and TRBJ1-1; 7 bases match TRBD1. J gave up 5 bases and V 3 bases, and 7 bases lay outside the gene matches. The CDR3 is made up of 14 amino acids. The germline V gene encodes CDR1 SGHRS and CDR2 YFSETQ. This CDR3 is CASSSFPGGTEAFF. CDR3 bases: TGCGCCAGCAGCTCCTTCCCAGGGGGGACTGAAGCTTTCTTT. The variable domain in full, with the rest retrieved from reference TRBV5-1 and TRBJ1-1, is KAGVTQTPRYLIKTRGQQVTLSCSPISGHRSVSWYQQTPGQGLQFLFEYFSETQRNKGNFPGRFSGRQFSNSRSEMNVSTLELGDSALYLCASSSFPGGTEAFFGQGTRLTVV.

CDR3 coding DNA: TGTGCCAGCAGTTCCGGGACGGTGAGCTCCTATAATTCACCCCTCCACTTT. This encodes CASSSGTVSSYNSPLHF. V is TRBV12-3 or TRBV12-4 and J is TRBJ1-6; D possibly corresponds to TRBD1 (5 bases). CDR3 length: 17 residues. Trimming cost V 4 bases and J 0 bases, with 13 bases left between them.

Only a few counts were recorded for this clonotype. The chain uses TRBV4-3 and TRBJ2-5, with 10 bases matching TRBD1. V trimming: 4 bases; J trimming: 5 bases; junction bases outside the gene matches: 7. From germline, CDR1 is LGHNA and CDR2 YSLEER. The CDR3 totals 15 residues. In DNA, the CDR3 is TGCGCCAGCAGCCCGCGGACAGGGGGTTCGGAGACCCAGTACTTC. Protein: CASSPRTGGSETQYF.

J is TRBJ2-7 and V is TRBV13, with TRBD1 matching over 9 bases. With 6 bases clipped from V and 1 base from J, the junction kept 13 bases outside the gene matches. The CDR3 spans 17 residues. CDR1 is PRHDT, CDR2 FYEKMQ, per germline (reference sequence). CDR3 in amino acids: CASREQGAGARSYEQYF. The CDR3 DNA follows: TGTGCCAGCAGAGAACAGGGGGCAGGAGCGAGATCCTACGAGCAGTACTTC.

V and J are TRBV10-3 and TRBJ1-4, with 10 bases aligning to TRBD1. Trimming removed 4 bases from V and 8 bases from J; junction bases left unmatched: 7. This CDR3 is 15 amino acids long. CDR1 ENHRY and CDR2 SYGVKD come from the germline V gene. CDR3 sequence (DNA): TGTGCCATCAGTGGGGGGACAGGGGAGAACGAAAAACTGTTTTTT. Translating it yields CAISGGTGENEKLFF.

The chain joins TRBV6-2 or TRBV6-3 to TRBJ2-3, with TRBD1 matching over 9 bases. Per germline, CDR1 MNHEY and CDR2 SVGEGT. Trimming at V came to 2 bases and at J to 2 bases, leaving 11 bases not matched to a gene. CDR3 length: 18 amino acids. The CDR3 region is CASSYRRDRGSSTDTQYF. The CDR3 DNA is TGTGCCAGCAGTTACAGGAGAGACAGGGGGAGCTCCACAGATACGCAGTATTTT.

This chain joins TRBV5-4 and TRBJ2-5, with TRBD2 matching 11 bases. The trim removed 4 bases at V and 11 bases at J, leaving 19 bases unmatched. Germline CDR1 and CDR2: SGHNT and YYREEE (reference sequence). This CDR3 spans 17 amino acids. The chain's CDR3 is CASSKGLAGEAYNEQYF. Written as DNA, the CDR3 is TGTGCCAGCAGCAAAGGACTAGCGGGCGAAGCCTACAATGAGCAGTACTTC.

This clonotype has a handful of counts. The V gene is TRBV11-2, the J gene TRBJ2-3; 8 bases line up with TRBD2. V was clipped by 1 base and J by 0 bases; unmatched bases: 6. This CDR3 is built from 17 residues. Germline V gives CDR1 SGHAT, CDR2 FQNNGV. The CDR3 reads CASSLAFTSGSTDTQYF. In DNA form, the CDR3 reads TGTGCCAGCAGCTTAGCCTTTACTAGCGGAAGCACAGATACGCAGTATTTT.

The chain combines TRBV7-8 with TRBJ1-2, with D unclear. This CDR3 has 14 residues. Trimming pared 1 base from V and 8 bases from J, leaving 14 bases between. The germline gives CDR1 SGHVS, CDR2 FQNEAQ. The CDR3 coding sequence is TGTGCCAGCAGCTTAGGTCCGGATGATCGAGGCTACACCTTC. Protein sequence: CASSLGPDDRGYTF.

The chain carries TRBV2 and TRBJ1-2; D is unresolved. Germline V CDR1 and CDR2: SNHLY, FYNNEI. V dropped 10 bases and J dropped 2 bases, with 17 bases sitting between them. CDR3 length: 14 amino acids. The CDR3 region has the DNA TGTGCCACCCGAACCGTTCCTCCAAACTATGGCTACACCTTC. It translates to CATRTVPPNYGYTF.

Worth noting for this clonotype: One end of the junction varies from germline; a read error may be responsible. The chain recombines TRBV2 with TRBJ2-7; no clear D gene. The CDR3 is 15 residues long. Germline V gene data show CDR1 as SNHLY and CDR2 as FYNNEI. The CDR3 nucleotides read TGTGCCAGCAGGGAAGGATCGTCCCCCTACAATGAGCAGTACTTC. Its translation is CASREGSSPYNEQYF.

The chain combines TRBV3-1 with TRBJ1-4; D ambiguous. The germline V gene has CDR1 LGHDT and CDR2 YNNKEL (reference sequence). The CDR3 is made up of 13 amino acids. Deletions cut 1 base from V and 12 bases from J, with 12 bases between. The CDR3 loop reads CASSQGEGLQLFF. The CDR3 bases are TGTGCCAGCAGCCAAGGTGAGGGATTGCAACTGTTTTTT.

The chain employs TRBV20-1 and TRBJ1-2, with D uncertain. CDR3 size: 12 residues. V was cut by 2 bases and J by 13 bases, with 17 bases left in between. The germline V gene has CDR1 DFQATT and CDR2 SNEGSKA (reference sequence). DNA of the CDR3: TGCAGTGCTAGATTGAAGGTGGGGTTTATCACCTTC. Its translation is CSARLKVGFITF.

The rearrangement links TRBV6-1 to TRBJ2-5; TRBD2 matches 8 bases. Germline assignment: CDR1 MNHNS and CDR2 SASEGT. The CDR3 contains 17 residues. The J segment lost 5 bases and the V segment lost 7 bases, leaving 18 bases of the junction unmatched. The CDR3 protein is CASTLRGGLLSVETQYF. The CDR3 DNA reads TGTGCCAGCACCCTTCGCGGGGGGTTACTCTCAGTCGAGACCCAGTACTTC.

In this sample, this clonotype turned up once. One end of the junction varies from germline; a read error may be responsible. The CDR3 here is CANSQATSGGARNTQYF. CDR3 in DNA: TGTGCCAACAGCCAAGCGACTAGCGGGGGGGCCAGGAATACGCAGTATTTT. The V gene is TRBV3-1, the J gene TRBJ2-3, with 14 bases identical to TRBD2. The CDR3 extends over 17 amino acids. Germline lookup yields CDR1 LGHDT and CDR2 YNNKEL (reference sequence).

The sample holds a few counts of this clonotype. The rearrangement uses TRBV2 and TRBJ1-1; 7 bases match TRBD1. Per the germline V gene, CDR1 is SNHLY and CDR2 is FYNNEI. The CDR3 has 15 residues. V dropped 7 bases and J dropped 0; count of bases not matched to a gene: 8. The CDR3: CASKLVRGLNTEAFF. Written as DNA, the CDR3 is TGTGCCAGCAAGCTAGTGAGGGGGCTGAACACTGAAGCTTTCTTT.

The chain carries TRBV29-1 and TRBJ2-4; TRBD1 might be the D (6 bases). Gene TRBJ2-5 matches the end of the DNA better, so the J call may be wrong. CDR1 is SQVTM, CDR2 ANQGSEA, per germline. The length of the CDR3 is 14 residues. The CDR3 loop reads CSVADTGTGETQYF. In DNA, the CDR3 is TGCAGCGTTGCGGACACAGGGACGGGAGAGACCCAGTACTTC.

V gene TRBV7-2 combines with J gene TRBJ1-6; D uncertain. CDR1 is SGHTA, CDR2 FQGNSA, per germline. This CDR3 comprises 15 residues. V was trimmed by 1 base and J by 10 bases, leaving 14 bases between them. This chain's CDR3 is CASSLVGDSASPLHF. CDR3 DNA: TGTGCCAGCAGCTTAGTTGGGGATTCAGCCTCACCCCTCCACTTT.

The chain has TRBV6-2 or TRBV6-3 and TRBJ2-1; the D gene is possibly TRBD1 (5 bases). The CDR3 has 13 residues. V lost 2 bases, J lost 8 bases, and 10 bases lay in between. Germline assignment: CDR1 MNHEY and CDR2 SVGEGT. DNA for the CDR3: TGTGCCAGCAGTTACAGGGGATCCGATGAGCAGTTCTTC. Its protein product is CASSYRGSDEQFF.

This clonotype was detected ten times or more. This chain joins TRBV5-1 and TRBJ2-1; D ambiguous. V lost 0 bases and J lost 0, with 7 bases in between. The CDR3 consists of 15 residues. Germline CDR1 reads SGHRS; CDR2 reads YFSETQ. The CDR3 here is CASSLDSFSYNEQFF. The DNA for the CDR3 is TGCGCCAGCAGCTTGGACAGTTTCTCCTACAATGAGCAGTTCTTC.

This clonotype was counted at least ten times. V gene TRBV7-2 combines with J gene TRBJ2-1, with D possibly TRBD1 on 5 matching bases. This CDR3 spans 15 amino acids. V was shortened by 4 bases and J by 3 bases, with 13 bases between the two germline ends. Germline-derived CDR1 and CDR2 are SGHTA and FQGNSA. CDR3 in amino acids: CASSSPEDNYNEQFF. As DNA, the CDR3 is TGTGCCAGCAGCTCGCCAGAGGACAACTACAATGAGCAGTTCTTC. Drawing the rest from reference TRBV7-2 and TRBJ2-1, the complete variable domain is GAGVSQSPSNKVTEKGKDVELRCDPISGHTALYWYRQSLGQGLEFLIYFQGNSAPDKSGLPSDRFSAERTGGSVSTLTIQRTQQEDSAVYLCASSSPEDNYNEQFFGPGTRLTVL.

This chain links TRBV4-1 with TRBJ2-3; 8 nucleotides align to TRBD1. This CDR3 is 18 amino acids long. The V and J ends lost 0 bases and 1 base, in that order; junction bases with no gene match: 9. The germline CDR1 and CDR2 sequences are MGHRA and YSYEKL. The CDR3 DNA sequence: TGCGCCAGCAGCCAAGATCGTCTTATGGACAGGGGCACAGATACGCAGTATTTT. Encoded protein: CASSQDRLMDRGTDTQYF.

With respect to this clonotype: The junction shows a germline mismatch at one end, possibly a read error. The J gene is TRBJ1-6, the V gene TRBV2; tentatively, D is TRBD1 (6 bases). The CDR3 loop spans 13 amino acids. The germline CDR1 and CDR2 sequences are SNHLY and FYNNEI. CDR3 region: CATRGSYNSPLHF. CDR3 DNA sequence: TGTGCCACCAGGGGATCCTATAATTCGCCCCTCCACTTT.

This clonotype was counted between two and nine times. The J gene is TRBJ2-5, the V gene TRBV11-1; perhaps D is TRBD1 or TRBD2 (6 bases each). The V end lost 1 base, the J end lost 5 bases, and 17 bases lay between the germline ends. Germline CDR1 SGHAT, CDR2 FQDESV (reference sequence). The CDR3 covers 16 residues. CDR3 in amino acids: CASSLVVGGPTETQYF. CDR3 DNA: TGTGCCAGCAGCTTAGTGGTTGGGGGGCCTACGGAGACCCAGTACTTC.

This sequence joins TRBV28 and TRBJ2-7, with TRBD1 matching over 8 bases. CDR1 is MDHEN, CDR2 SYDVKM, per germline. This CDR3 spans 14 amino acids. The V and J ends lost 5 bases and 2 bases, in that order; junction bases with no gene match: 5. The CDR3 region is CASSNDRGTYEQYF. The CDR3 coding sequence is TGTGCCAGCAGTAATGACAGGGGAACCTACGAGCAGTACTTC. Looking up the rest from reference TRBV28 and TRBJ2-7 gives the full variable domain: DVKVTQSSRYLVKRTGEKVFLECVQDMDHENMFWYRQDPGLGLRLIYFSYDVKMKEKGDIPEGYSVSREKKERFSLILESASTNQTSMYLCASSNDRGTYEQYFGPGTRLTVT.